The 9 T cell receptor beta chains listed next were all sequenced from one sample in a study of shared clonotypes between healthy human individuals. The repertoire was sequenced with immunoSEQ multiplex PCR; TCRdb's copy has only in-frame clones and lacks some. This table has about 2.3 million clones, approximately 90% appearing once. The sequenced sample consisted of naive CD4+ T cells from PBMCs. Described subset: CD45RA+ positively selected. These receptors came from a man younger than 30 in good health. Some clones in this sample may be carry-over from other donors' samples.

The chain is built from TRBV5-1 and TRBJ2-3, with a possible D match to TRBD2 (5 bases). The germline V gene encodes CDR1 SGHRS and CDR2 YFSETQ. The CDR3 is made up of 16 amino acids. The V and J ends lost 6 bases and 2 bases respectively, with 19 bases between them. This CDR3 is CASTAGVARITDTQYF. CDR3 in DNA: TGCGCCAGCACAGCCGGGGTGGCTAGGATCACAGATACGCAGTATTTT.

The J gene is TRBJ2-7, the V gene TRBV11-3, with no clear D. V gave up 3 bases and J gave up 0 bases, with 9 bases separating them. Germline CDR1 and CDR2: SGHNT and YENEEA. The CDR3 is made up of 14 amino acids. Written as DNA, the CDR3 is TGTGCCAGCAGCTTGGAGACCGACTCCTACGAGCAGTACTTC. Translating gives CASSLETDSYEQYF.

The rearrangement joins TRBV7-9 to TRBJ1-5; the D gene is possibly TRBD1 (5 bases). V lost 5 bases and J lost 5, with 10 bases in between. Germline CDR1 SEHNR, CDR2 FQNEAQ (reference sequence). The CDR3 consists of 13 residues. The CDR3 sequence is CASSRGGDQPQHF. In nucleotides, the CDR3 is TGTGCCAGCAGCAGGGGAGGCGATCAGCCCCAGCATTTT.

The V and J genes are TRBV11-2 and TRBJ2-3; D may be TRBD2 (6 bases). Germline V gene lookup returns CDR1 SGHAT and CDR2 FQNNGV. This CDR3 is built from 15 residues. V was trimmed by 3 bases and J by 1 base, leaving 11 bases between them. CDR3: CASSLGDSRTDTQYF. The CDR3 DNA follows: TGTGCCAGCAGCTTGGGGGACTCTCGCACAGATACGCAGTATTTT.

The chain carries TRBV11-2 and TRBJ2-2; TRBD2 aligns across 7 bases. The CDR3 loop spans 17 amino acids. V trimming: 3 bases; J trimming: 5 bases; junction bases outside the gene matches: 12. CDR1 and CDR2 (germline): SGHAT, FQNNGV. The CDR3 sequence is CASSFRPSWEGTGELFF. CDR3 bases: TGTGCCAGCAGCTTTAGACCCTCTTGGGAGGGGACCGGGGAGCTGTTTTTT.

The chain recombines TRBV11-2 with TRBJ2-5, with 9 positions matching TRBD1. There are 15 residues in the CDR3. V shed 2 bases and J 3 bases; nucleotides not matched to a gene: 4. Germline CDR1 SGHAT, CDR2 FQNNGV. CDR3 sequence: CASSLRGQGEETQYF. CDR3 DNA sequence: TGTGCCAGCAGCTTAAGGGGACAGGGAGAAGAGACCCAGTACTTC.

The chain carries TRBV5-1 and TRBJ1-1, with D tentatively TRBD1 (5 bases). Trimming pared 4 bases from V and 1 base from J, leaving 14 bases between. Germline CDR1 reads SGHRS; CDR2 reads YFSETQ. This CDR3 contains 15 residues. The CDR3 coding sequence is TGCGCCAGCAGCAACCAAGGACAAGGGAACACTGAAGCTTTCTTT. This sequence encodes CASSNQGQGNTEAFF.

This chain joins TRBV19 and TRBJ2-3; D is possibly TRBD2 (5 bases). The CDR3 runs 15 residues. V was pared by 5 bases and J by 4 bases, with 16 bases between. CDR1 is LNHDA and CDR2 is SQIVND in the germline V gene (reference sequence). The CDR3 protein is CASSGQWTAADTQYF. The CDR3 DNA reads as TGTGCCAGTAGTGGCCAATGGACTGCTGCAGATACGCAGTATTTT.

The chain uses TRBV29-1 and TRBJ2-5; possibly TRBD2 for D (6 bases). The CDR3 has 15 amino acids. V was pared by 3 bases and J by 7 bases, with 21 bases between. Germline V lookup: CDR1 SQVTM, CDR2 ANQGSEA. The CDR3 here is CSVDPSSGDGGTQYF. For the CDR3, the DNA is TGCAGCGTTGACCCGTCGTCGGGAGACGGAGGGACCCAGTACTTC.